Listed below are T cell receptor beta chains from one sample, sequenced in a study of T cells in Graves' hyperthyroidism and ophthalmopathy. Each CDR3 protein gets one entry after TCRdb re-called the multiplex PCR reads with MiXCR. Of more than 150,000 distinct CDR3 sequences listed, about 18% are singletons. The specimen was blood. The source of these receptors is a woman aged 45-65 years with Graves' hyperthyroidism. Each CDR3 is given with its conserved first and last residue.

J gene,V gene,CDR3 protein
TRBJ2-7,TRBV20-1,CSARLLRGNDELIYEQYF
TRBJ2-2,TRBV3-1,CASSRTSGTGELFF
TRBJ2-3,TRBV4-1,CASSHSGGTDTQYF
TRBJ2-2,TRBV7-3,CASSREANTGELFF
TRBJ2-1,TRBV30,CAWRLAGIYNEQFF
TRBJ2-7,TRBV9,CASSVEPGVLLSEQYF
TRBJ1-1,TRBV19,CASSMGLRGTEAFF
TRBJ1-1,TRBV2,CASAGQGAAEALF
TRBJ2-7,TRBV29-1,CSAEEAYEQYF
TRBJ2-5,TRBV29-1,CSASSGEVWETQYF
TRBJ1-1,TRBV7-2,CASSWQGGLTEAFF
TRBJ1-2,TRBV12-3/TRBV12-4,CASSLFRNYGYTF
TRBJ2-3,TRBV2,CASSEAGGGRFTDTQYF
TRBJ2-2,TRBV5-6,CASISTGRPNTGELFF
TRBJ1-1,TRBV18,CASSPQLDNTEAFF
TRBJ2-2,TRBV3-1,CASGGGGGLTGELFF
TRBJ2-2,TRBV6-5,CASSYPSGNTGELFF
TRBJ2-1,TRBV2,CASSRGGLAGDNEQFF
TRBJ2-1,TRBV7-6,CASSFDLLRGVNEQFF
TRBJ2-4,TRBV29-1,CSVGQVTKNIQYF
TRBJ2-3,TRBV15,CATSRVRQGPVPDTQYF
TRBJ2-3,TRBV7-3,CASSLQVTDTQYF
TRBJ2-6,TRBV12-3/TRBV12-4,CASSSTRTGASGANVLTF
TRBJ2-3,TRBV20-1,CSADSGQDTDTQYF
TRBJ1-2,TRBV7-9,CASSFSGPTGYTF
TRBJ2-7,TRBV6-2/TRBV6-3,CASSYSTGGIYEQYF
TRBJ2-7,TRBV11-1,CASSNSGLDYEQYF
TRBJ1-1,TRBV3-1,CASSPLLKNTEAFF
TRBJ2-7,TRBV6-1,CASSRGTYSSYEQYF
TRBJ2-1,TRBV7-9,CASSYRDGGNEQFF
TRBJ2-7,TRBV6-1,CASSLHGEQYF
TRBJ2-1,TRBV6-2/TRBV6-3,CASSYGTVRPNEQFF
TRBJ1-2,TRBV18,CASSPRQGADGYTF
TRBJ2-1,TRBV20-1,CSARGLLAGGFEQFF
TRBJ2-7,TRBV7-2,CASSLELLSYEQYF
TRBJ1-4,TRBV27,CASSPGGYEKLFF
TRBJ2-3,TRBV4-1,CASSQGQGGDTQYF
TRBJ1-2,TRBV11-2,CASSFGTGGDYGYTF
TRBJ1-1,TRBV18,CASSRPVSRNTEAFF
TRBJ1-2,TRBV15,CATSRSPGRNYGYTF
TRBJ2-7,TRBV7-3,CASSFRLAGIDYEQYF
TRBJ2-1,TRBV12-3/TRBV12-4,CASSLAGTVNEQFF
TRBJ1-5,TRBV4-1,CASSQVAIQGIGNQPQHF
TRBJ2-7,TRBV7-3,CASSLTGSHEQYF
TRBJ1-6,TRBV3-1,CASSQVGTTDSPLHF
TRBJ2-7,TRBV4-2,CASSQDAYEQYF
TRBJ1-1,TRBV6-1,CASAGENTEAFF
TRBJ2-3,TRBV2,CASSYLAGGPDTQYF
TRBJ1-2,TRBV20-1,CSARKYGSNYGYTF
TRBJ1-1,TRBV7-2,CASSWLNTEAFF